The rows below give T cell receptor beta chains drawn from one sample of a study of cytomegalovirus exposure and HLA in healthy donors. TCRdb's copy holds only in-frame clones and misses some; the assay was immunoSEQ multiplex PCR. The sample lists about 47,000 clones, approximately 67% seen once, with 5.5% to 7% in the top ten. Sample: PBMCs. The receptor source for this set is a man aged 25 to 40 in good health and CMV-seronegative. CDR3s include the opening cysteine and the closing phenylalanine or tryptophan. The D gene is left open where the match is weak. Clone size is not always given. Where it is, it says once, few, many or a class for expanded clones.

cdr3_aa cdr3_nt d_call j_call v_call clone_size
CSVTGETYEQYF TGCAGCGTGACAGGGGAGACTTACGAGCAGTACTTC TRBD1 TRBJ2-7 TRBV29-1 -
CIVGTSSYNEQFF TGCATCGTGGGTACTAGCTCCTACAATGAGCAGTTCTTC - TRBJ2-1 TRBV29-1 -
CASSLVPGSYEQYF TGCGCCAGCAGCTTGGTTCCAGGGTCCTACGAGCAGTACTTC - TRBJ2-7 TRBV5-1 few
CASSPRGQGYEQFF TGTGCCAGCAGCCCTAGGGGCCAGGGCTATGAGCAGTTCTTC - TRBJ2-1 TRBV9 -
CASSPGAGDPTEAFF TGCGCCAGCAGCCCGGGAGCGGGGGACCCCACTGAAGCTTTCTTT - TRBJ1-1 TRBV5-1 -
CASSLVQGTDTQYF TGTGCCAGCAGCTTAGTGCAGGGCACAGATACGCAGTATTTT - TRBJ2-3 TRBV7-8 -
CASSLQGARVLDGYTF TGTGCCAGCAGCCTACAGGGGGCGCGGGTACTAGATGGCTACACCTTC TRBD1 TRBJ1-2 TRBV27 -
CASNWGRDYGYTF TGTGCCAGCAATTGGGGGCGCGACTATGGCTACACCTTC - TRBJ1-2 TRBV6-8 -
CATLGAGYNSPLHF TGTGCCACCTTGGGGGCCGGATATAATTCACCCCTCCACTTT - TRBJ1-6 TRBV27 -
CASTTRSNQPQHF TGTGCCAGCACCACACGCAGCAATCAGCCCCAGCATTTT - TRBJ1-5 TRBV2 -
CASSQTGEGDTEAFF TGTGCCAGCAGCCAGACGGGGGAAGGTGACACTGAAGCTTTCTTT - TRBJ1-1 TRBV16 -
CSVEGLPSGQETQYF TGCAGCGTTGAAGGCCTGCCTAGCGGACAAGAGACCCAGTACTTC TRBD2 TRBJ2-5 TRBV29-1 -
CASSSQNRVGGYTF TGTGCCAGCAGCTCCCAAAACAGGGTGGGAGGCTACACCTTC - TRBJ1-2 TRBV6-5 -
CSVVSRQSPYEQYF TGCAGCGTTGTAAGTCGACAGTCCCCCTACGAGCAGTACTTC - TRBJ2-7 TRBV29-1 -
CASSPGGGYNEKLFF TGCGCCAGCAGCCCGGGCGGGGGGTACAATGAAAAACTGTTTTTT - TRBJ1-4 TRBV5-1 once
CASSLTSGYEQYF TGCGCCAGCAGCTTGACCAGCGGATACGAGCAGTACTTC - TRBJ2-7 TRBV5-1 -
CASSISQGSPYGYTF TGTGCCAGTAGTATCTCTCAGGGGTCGCCTTATGGCTACACCTTC - TRBJ1-2 TRBV19 -
CATRQEYEQYF TGTGCCACTCGACAGGAATACGAGCAGTACTTC - TRBJ2-7 TRBV6-1 -
CASSDEQTYEQYF TGTGCCAGCAGTGACGAACAGACCTACGAGCAGTACTTC - TRBJ2-7 TRBV6-1 -
CAWSRGGGGQPQHF TGTGCCTGGAGTAGGGGCGGGGGCGGTCAGCCCCAGCATTTT - TRBJ1-5 TRBV30 -
CASSVVLAGGTDTQYF TGTGCCAGCAGCGTAGTTCTAGCGGGGGGCACAGATACGCAGTATTTT TRBD2 TRBJ2-3 TRBV9 -
CASSSSSQVRDRGPKLFF TGTGCCAGCAGCTCCAGCTCTCAAGTGCGGGACAGGGGGCCAAAACTGTTTTTT TRBD1 TRBJ1-4 TRBV7-9 few
CASRPRQRGTYGQYF TGTGCCAGCAGACCCAGACAGCGGGGGACCTACGGGCAGTACTTC TRBD2 TRBJ2-5 TRBV6-1 -
CASSLVGTGNEKLFF TGTGCCAGCAGCTTAGTCGGGACAGGGAATGAAAAACTGTTTTTT TRBD1 TRBJ1-4 TRBV7-8 -
CASSEGTSGREKYF TGCGCCAGCAGTGAGGGGACTAGCGGGAGGGAAAAGTACTTC TRBD2 TRBJ2-7 TRBV10-2 -
CSVDATSVYNEQFF TGCAGCGTTGATGCGACTAGTGTGTACAATGAGCAGTTCTTC - TRBJ2-1 TRBV29-1 -
CAGTTAPQDATQYF TGTGCCGGCACCACAGCCCCCCAGGATGCGACCCAGTACTTC - TRBJ2-5 TRBV5-4 -
CASSVDPAGASDTQYF TGTGCCAGCAGCGTAGATCCAGCGGGAGCTTCAGATACGCAGTATTTT TRBD2 TRBJ2-3 TRBV9 -
CASSVSRGNGYTF TGTGCCAGCAGTGTATCCAGGGGAAATGGCTACACCTTC - TRBJ1-2 TRBV2 -
CASSDRFGTRNTEAFF TGTGCCAGCAGCGACCGCTTCGGGACAAGGAACACTGAAGCTTTCTTT - TRBJ1-1 TRBV11-2 -
CASSETGQNEKLFF TGTGCCAGCAGTGAGACAGGACAAAATGAAAAACTGTTTTTT - TRBJ1-4 TRBV6-1 few
CASREGQGALDTQYF TGTGCCAGCAGGGAGGGACAGGGGGCTTTAGATACGCAGTATTTT TRBD1 TRBJ2-3 TRBV6-5 -
CASSLVRGRWETQYF TGTGCCAGCAGCTTGGTGAGGGGGCGTTGGGAGACCCAGTACTTC TRBD1 TRBJ2-5 TRBV5-5 -
CASSVIQGSYEQYF TGTGCCAGCAGTGTAATCCAGGGTTCCTACGAGCAGTACTTC - TRBJ2-7 TRBV2 -
CASSNPREAGANVLTF TGTGCCAGTAGCAACCCACGGGAGGCTGGGGCCAACGTCCTGACTTTC TRBD2 TRBJ2-6 TRBV19 -
CASSEVDGSGETQYF TGTGCCAGCAGTGAAGTGGACGGGAGTGGAGAGACCCAGTACTTC - TRBJ2-5 TRBV6-1 -
CASSLGTGGYEQYF TGCGCCAGCAGCTTGGGGACAGGGGGCTACGAGCAGTACTTC TRBD1 TRBJ2-7 TRBV5-1 -
CALKGVMNTGELFF TGTGCCCTTAAAGGGGTCATGAACACCGGGGAGCTGTTTTTT - TRBJ2-2 TRBV7-9 -
CASSPGLLAGEATQYF TGCGCCAGCAGCCCAGGACTTTTAGCGGGAGAGGCTACGCAGTATTTT TRBD2 TRBJ2-3 TRBV5-1 once
CASSVELAGGDEQFF TGTGCCAGCAGCGTAGAACTAGCGGGAGGCGATGAGCAGTTCTTC TRBD2 TRBJ2-1 TRBV9 -
CASRGTSGAKETQYF TGTGCCAGCAGGGGGACTAGCGGGGCTAAAGAGACCCAGTACTTC TRBD2 TRBJ2-5 TRBV6-6 -
CASSRLANTGELFF TGTGCCAGCAGTCGACTAGCGAACACCGGGGAGCTGTTTTTT - TRBJ2-2 TRBV6-5 few
CASSLGTSGVTDTQYF TGTGCCAGCAGCCTCGGGACTAGCGGGGTCACAGATACGCAGTATTTT TRBD2 TRBJ2-3 TRBV4-2 -
CSVDLVLFDEQFF TGCAGCGTTGATCTAGTCTTGTTCGATGAGCAGTTCTTC - TRBJ2-1 TRBV29-1 -
CASSLGFSAGGSYNEQFF TGTGCCAGCAGCTTAGGTTTTAGCGCGGGGGGCTCCTACAATGAGCAGTTCTTC TRBD2 TRBJ2-1 TRBV7-9 -
CASSLAAQGGYEQYF TGTGCCAGCAGCTTGGCCGCTCAGGGGGGTTACGAGCAGTACTTC - TRBJ2-7 TRBV5-4 -
CASSEVDLEGYTF TGTGCCAGCAGTGAAGTGGACTTGGAGGGCTACACCTTC - TRBJ1-2 TRBV2 -
CASRGPGLAGRSSYEQYF TGTGCCAGCAGGGGACCGGGACTAGCGGGACGGAGCTCCTACGAGCAGTACTTC TRBD2 TRBJ2-7 TRBV2 -
CAISEGTSGRALFLF TGTGCCATCAGTGAGGGGACTAGCGGGAGGGCCTTGTTTCTCTTC TRBD2 TRBJ2-1 TRBV10-3 -
CASSLVPGLGAGEQFF TGTGCCAGCAGCTTAGTCCCGGGACTAGGGGCGGGAGAGCAGTTCTTC TRBD2 TRBJ2-1 TRBV7-7 -